One and the same sample provided the 19 T cell receptor beta chains below, sequenced in a study of metastatic and nonmetastatic thyroid tumors (dated by TCRdb to the early 2020s). Before undergoing thyroid surgery, none of the patients had been given any kind of treatment. Library method: PCR. The instrument given in TCRdb is Illumina HiSeq 4000. In-frame beta chains were kept once TCRdb had trimmed the public reads at Q25 with fastp and called clones with MiXCR. The sample profile shows roughly 90,000 clones; more than 12% of them were found once. The ten largest clones add up to 3.6% of the sample. What was sequenced was blood. The source is a female donor with papillary thyroid cancer or a benign thyroid nodule (not recorded which). Some clones in this sample may be carry-over from other donors' samples.

This clone has a count of ten or more. The rearrangement uses TRBV20-1 and TRBJ1-5; D is undetermined. This CDR3 has 13 amino acids. Germline values: CDR1 DFQATT, CDR2 SNEGSKA (reference sequence). V was pared by 1 base and J by 5 bases, with 9 bases between. The CDR3 nucleotides are TGCAGTGCTAGAGTGAGGGTGGATCAGCCCCAGCATTTT. Translation gives CSARVRVDQPQHF.

This clone was detected many times. This sequence joins TRBV28 and TRBJ1-2; D ambiguous. CDR1 MDHEN and CDR2 SYDVKM come from the germline V gene. The CDR3 has 12 residues. Trimming took 2 bases from V and 2 from J, leaving 3 bases between them. Here the CDR3 DNA reads TGTGCCAGCAGTTTAGACAACTATGGCTACACCTTC. Translation gives CASSLDNYGYTF.

Note on this clone: It may be a read error: a sequence one base away is much more abundant. This chain links TRBV25-1 with TRBJ2-5; a possible D gene is TRBD1 (7 bases). From germline, CDR1 is MGHDK and CDR2 SYGVNS. CDR3 length: 16 amino acids. Deletions cut 1 base from V and 4 bases from J, with 16 bases between. Written as DNA, the CDR3 is TGTGCCAGCAGTGAATCCACAGGGGAGGAGCGAGAGACCCAGTACTTC. It codes for CASSESTGEERETQYF.

Many counts were recorded for this clone. The chain employs TRBV6-1 and TRBJ2-1; 11 positions match TRBD2. Germline CDR1 reads MNHNS; CDR2 reads SASEGT. The CDR3 is 15 amino acids. Unmatched junction bases numbered 10, after V lost 5 bases and J lost 10 bases. The CDR3 sequence is CASSSGVAGGTEQFF. The CDR3 bases are TGTGCCAGCAGTTCCGGGGTAGCGGGGGGGACGGAGCAGTTCTTC.

The rearrangement uses TRBV20-1 and TRBJ2-1; 7 positions agree with TRBD2. The germline gives CDR1 DFQATT, CDR2 SNEGSKA (reference sequence). Unmatched junction bases numbered 11, after V lost 4 bases and J lost 8 bases. The CDR3 runs to 14 residues. Written as DNA, the CDR3 is TGCAGTGCTATCGGGGGGTCTCAATTCGATGAGCAGTTCTTC. Amino acids: CSAIGGSQFDEQFF.

This clone was seen many times. The V gene is TRBV6-5, the J gene TRBJ2-1; TRBD2 matches 7 bases. The length of the CDR3 is 16 residues. Trimming took 3 bases from V and 11 from J; bases not matched to a gene: 16. Germline V CDR1 and CDR2: MNHEY, SVGAGI. The CDR3 reads CASSYGGGGFAVKQFF. DNA for the CDR3: TGTGCCAGCAGTTATGGCGGCGGGGGATTCGCGGTAAAGCAGTTCTTC.

The gene calls are TRBV6-1 and TRBJ2-7; 11 nucleotides agree with TRBD2. This CDR3 region has 14 residues. Looked up from germline, CDR1 is MNHNS and CDR2 is SASEGT. V shed 7 bases, J shed 2 bases, and the junction held 4 bases outside the gene matches. The chain's CDR3 is CASTKTSGAYEQYF. For the CDR3, the DNA is TGTGCCAGCACCAAGACTAGCGGGGCCTACGAGCAGTACTTC.

The table lists this clone with many counts. Other DNA sequences of this sample code for an identical CDR3. The CDR3 here is CASGGLAGVPQETQYF. CDR3 DNA: TGTGCCAGCGGGGGACTAGCGGGGGTCCCCCAAGAGACCCAGTACTTC. This chain connects TRBV2 to TRBJ2-5; 14 positions match TRBD2. Germline V lookup: CDR1 SNHLY, CDR2 FYNNEI. Unmatched junction bases numbered 6, after V lost 8 bases and J lost 1 base. The CDR3 extends over 16 amino acids.

As to this clone: With a much larger clone just one base away, this may be a read error. This chain connects TRBV18 to TRBJ2-6, with no clear D. CDR1 is KGHSH, CDR2 LQKENI, per germline. The length of the CDR3 is 18 residues. Trimming pared 5 bases from V and 1 base from J, leaving 18 bases between. CDR3: CASSDRYSGSSGANVLTF. In nucleotides, the CDR3 is TGTGCCAGCTCAGATAGGTACAGTGGATCTTCTGGGGCCAACGTCCTGACTTTC.

The sample holds many counts of this clone. The CDR3 spells CAYQGGQRPFF. CDR3 bases: TGTGCCTACCAGGGGGGACAGAGGCCGTTCTTC. This chain connects TRBV30 to TRBJ2-1; possibly TRBD1 for D (7 bases). Germline lookup yields CDR1 GTSNPN and CDR2 SVGIG (reference sequence). V was trimmed by 7 bases and J by 15 bases, leaving 19 bases between them. There are 11 residues in the CDR3.

This clone was found many times. This sequence joins TRBV6-1 and TRBJ1-4; 10 bases line up with TRBD1. The germline CDR1 and CDR2 sequences are MNHNS and SASEGT. This CDR3 is 19 amino acids long. V lost 4 bases, J lost 0 bases, and 11 bases stayed unmatched. The CDR3 nucleotides are TGTGCCAGCAGTGGGGGCGGGGACAGGGGAATATCAACTAATGAAAAACTGTTTTTT. Protein: CASSGGGDRGISTNEKLFF.

This clone appeared many times. This chain uses TRBV9 with TRBJ1-4; D might be TRBD1 (5 bases). Germline CDR1 SGDLS, CDR2 YYNGEE. The CDR3 sequence is 15 residues long. With 7 bases removed from V and 2 bases from J, the gap between germline ends came to 15 bases. The CDR3 is CASSTSGTTNEKLFF. The CDR3 DNA sequence: TGTGCCAGCTCGACCTCCGGGACGACTAATGAAAAACTGTTTTTT.

This clone occurred many times. This chain links TRBV6-2 or TRBV6-3 with TRBJ1-4; D uncertain. V was cut by 8 bases and J by 7 bases, with 14 bases left in between. Germline values: CDR1 MNHEY, CDR2 SVGEGT. The CDR3 covers 13 residues. The CDR3 sequence is CASGGSLGEKLFF. The DNA of the CDR3 is TGTGCCAGCGGTGGATCTCTAGGTGAAAAACTGTTTTTT.

This clone occurred many times. A read error may produce the germline difference seen at one junction end. The chain couples TRBV2 to TRBJ2-7, with D tentatively TRBD1 (6 bases). The germline gives CDR1 SNHLY, CDR2 FYNNEI. This CDR3 is 16 amino acids long. The CDR3 protein is CASSRIGGYSSCEQYF. The CDR3 DNA reads as TGTGCCAGCAGCCGAATTGGGGGCTACAGCTCCTGCGAGCAGTACTTC.

This clone was observed at least ten times. This rearrangement joins TRBV2 to TRBJ1-6, with unresolved D. The CDR3 extends over 11 amino acids. Trimming removed 4 bases at V and 13 bases at J, with 8 bases between. Germline loops: CDR1 SNHLY, CDR2 FYNNEI. CDR3 DNA: TGTGCCAGCAGTGGGGAGGGTCCCCTCCACTTT. This gives the protein CASSGEGPLHF.

On this clone itself: Just one base apart from a much larger clone, this may be a read error. The CDR3 DNA is TGCAGTGCCTACGGGACAGGGGGCACCCGTTCCTACGATCAGTACTTC. Protein sequence: CSAYGTGGTRSYDQYF. This chain links TRBV20-1 with TRBJ2-7, with TRBD1 matching over 12 bases. CDR1 is DFQATT, CDR2 SNEGSKA, per germline (reference sequence). The CDR3 covers 16 residues.

This chain uses TRBV20-1 with TRBJ1-1; D is unclear. This CDR3 region has 13 residues. V lost 4 bases and J lost 0, with 9 bases in between. Germline values: CDR1 DFQATT, CDR2 SNEGSKA (reference sequence). The CDR3 is CSAIWHLNTEAFF. As DNA, the CDR3 is TGCAGTGCTATCTGGCACTTGAACACTGAAGCTTTCTTT.

On this clone itself: Since a much larger clone is just one base distant, this may be a read error. The rearrangement links TRBV20-1 to TRBJ1-5; 8 nucleotides agree with TRBD1. V gave up 8 bases and J gave up 11 bases; unmatched junction bases: 11. The germline CDR1 and CDR2 sequences are DFQATT and SNEGSKA (reference sequence). CDR3 length: 12 residues. Here the CDR3 reads CSWGTGLLAQHF. The DNA for the CDR3 is TGCAGTTGGGGGACAGGCCTTTTGGCCCAGCATTTT.

In this sample, this clone turned up many times. The rearrangement joins TRBV20-1 to TRBJ2-7, with D hard to call. V shed 3 bases and J shed 2 bases, with 14 bases lying between them. This CDR3 region has 14 residues. CDR1 and CDR2 from the germline V gene are DFQATT and SNEGSKA (reference sequence). The CDR3 sequence is CSASGDLLPYEQYF. For the CDR3, the DNA is TGCAGTGCTAGCGGAGATCTTCTACCCTACGAGCAGTACTTC.